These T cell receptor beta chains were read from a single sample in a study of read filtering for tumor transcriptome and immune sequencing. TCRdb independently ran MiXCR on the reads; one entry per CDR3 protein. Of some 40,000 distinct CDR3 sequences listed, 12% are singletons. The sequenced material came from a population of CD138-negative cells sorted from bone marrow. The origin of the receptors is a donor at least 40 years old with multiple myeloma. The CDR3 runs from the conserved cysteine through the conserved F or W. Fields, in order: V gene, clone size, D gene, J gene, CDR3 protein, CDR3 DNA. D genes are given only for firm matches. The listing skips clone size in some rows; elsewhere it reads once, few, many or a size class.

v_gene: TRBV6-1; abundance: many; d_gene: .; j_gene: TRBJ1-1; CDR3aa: CASSEWSGERNTEAFF; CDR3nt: TGTGCCAGCAGTGAATGGTCAGGGGAACGGAACACTGAAGCTTTCTTT
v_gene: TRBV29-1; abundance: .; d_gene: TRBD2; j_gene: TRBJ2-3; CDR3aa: CCVFPGGTDTQYF; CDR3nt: TGCTGCGTTTTTCCGGGGGGTACAGATACGCAGTATTTC
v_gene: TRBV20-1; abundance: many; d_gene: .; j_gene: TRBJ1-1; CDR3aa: CSAREQTGTEAFF; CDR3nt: TGCAGTGCTAGAGAGCAAACGGGCACTGAAGCTTTCTTT
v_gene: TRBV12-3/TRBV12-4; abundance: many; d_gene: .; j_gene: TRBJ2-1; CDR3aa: CASSLDTGDNEQFF; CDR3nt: TGTGCCAGCAGTTTAGATACGGGGGACAATGAGCAGTTCTTC
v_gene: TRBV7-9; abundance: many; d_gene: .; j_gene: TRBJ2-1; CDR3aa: CASSLARGYSHNEQFF; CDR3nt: TGTGCCAGCAGCTTAGCGCGGGGCTATTCCCACAATGAGCAGTTCTTC
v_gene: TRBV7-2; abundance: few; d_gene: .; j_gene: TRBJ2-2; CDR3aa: CASSLVRTGAPGGTGELFF; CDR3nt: TGTGCCAGCAGCTTAGTACGGACAGGGGCCCCGGGGGGGACCGGGGAGCTGTTTTTT
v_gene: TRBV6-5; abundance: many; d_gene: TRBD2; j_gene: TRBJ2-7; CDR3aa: CASRSGLAGVYEQYF; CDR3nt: TGTGCCAGCAGATCGGGACTAGCGGGGGTCTACGAGCAGTACTTC
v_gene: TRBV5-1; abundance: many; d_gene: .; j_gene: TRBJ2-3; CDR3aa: CASSVSGLTDTQYF; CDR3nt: TGCGCCAGCAGCGTTAGCGGTCTCACAGATACGCAGTATTTT
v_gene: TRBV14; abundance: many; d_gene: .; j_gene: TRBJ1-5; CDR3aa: CASSQGNNQPQHF; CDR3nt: TGTGCCAGCAGCCAGGGTAACAATCAGCCCCAGCATTTT
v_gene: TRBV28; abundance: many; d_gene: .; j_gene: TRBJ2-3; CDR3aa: CASSLTGYQDTQYF; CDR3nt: TGTGCCAGCAGTTTGACGGGGTACCAAGATACGCAGTATTTT
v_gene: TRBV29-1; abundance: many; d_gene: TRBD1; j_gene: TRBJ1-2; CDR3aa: CSVESMGQTPGYTF; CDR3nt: TGCAGCGTTGAAAGTATGGGACAGACGCCTGGCTACACCTTC
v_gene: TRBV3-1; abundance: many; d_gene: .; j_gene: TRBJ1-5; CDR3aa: CASTQTRLGQPQHF; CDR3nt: TGTGCCAGCACCCAGACACGGCTTGGACAGCCCCAGCATTTT
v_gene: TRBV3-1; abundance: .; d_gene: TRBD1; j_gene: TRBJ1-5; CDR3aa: CASSQAQGEPQHF; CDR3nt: TGTGCCAGCAGCCAAGCACAGGGGGAGCCTCAGCATTTT
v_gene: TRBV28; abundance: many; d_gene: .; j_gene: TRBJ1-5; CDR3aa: CASSSAGLRQPQHF; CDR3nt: TGTGCCAGCAGTTCCGCTGGACTCAGACAGCCCCAGCATTTT
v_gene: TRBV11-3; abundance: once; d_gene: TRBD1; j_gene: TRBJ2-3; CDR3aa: CASSLWEGGRIDTQYF; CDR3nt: TGTGCCAGCAGCTTATGGGAAGGGGGCCGCATCGATACGCAGTATTTT
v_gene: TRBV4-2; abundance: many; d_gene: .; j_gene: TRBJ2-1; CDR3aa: CASSHRDTLPNEQFF; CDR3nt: TGTGCCAGCAGCCATCGGGACACCTTACCCAATGAGCAGTTCTTC
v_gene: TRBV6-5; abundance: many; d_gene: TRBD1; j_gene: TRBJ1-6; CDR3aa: CASRPGTGVGGPLHF; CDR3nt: TGTGCCAGCAGGCCAGGGACAGGAGTGGGCGGGCCCCTCCACTTT
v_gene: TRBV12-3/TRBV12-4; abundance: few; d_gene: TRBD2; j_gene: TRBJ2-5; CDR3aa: CASSSSGGSWETQYF; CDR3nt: TGTGCCAGCAGTTCTAGCGGGGGTTCTTGGGAGACCCAGTACTTC
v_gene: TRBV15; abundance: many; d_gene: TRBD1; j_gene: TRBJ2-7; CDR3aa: CATTPRQGYEQYF; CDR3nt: TGTGCCACCACCCCAAGACAGGGATACGAGCAGTACTTC
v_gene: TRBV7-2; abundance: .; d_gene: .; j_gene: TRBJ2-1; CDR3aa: CASSSRWGNEQIF; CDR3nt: TGTGCCAGCAGCTCAAGATGGGGGAACGAGCAGATCTTC
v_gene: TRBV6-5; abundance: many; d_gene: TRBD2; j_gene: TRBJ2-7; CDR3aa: CASSYGRGVSYEQYF; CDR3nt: TGTGCCAGCAGTTACGGGCGGGGGGTGTCCTACGAGCAGTACTTC
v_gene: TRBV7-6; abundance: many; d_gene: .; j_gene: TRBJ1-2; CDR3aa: CASSLEAGPNYGYTF; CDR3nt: TGTGCCAGCAGCTTAGAAGCAGGGCCTAACTATGGCTACACCTTC
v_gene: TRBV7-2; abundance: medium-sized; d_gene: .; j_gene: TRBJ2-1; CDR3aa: CASSPLIEQFF; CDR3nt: TGTGCCAGCAGCCCGCTGATTGAGCAGTTCTTC
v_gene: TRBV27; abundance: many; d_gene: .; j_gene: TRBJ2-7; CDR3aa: CASSGAYEQYF; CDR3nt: TGTGCCAGCAGTGGCGCTTACGAGCAGTACTTC
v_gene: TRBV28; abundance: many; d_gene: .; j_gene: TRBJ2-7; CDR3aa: CASLDPRSYEQYF; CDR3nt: TGTGCCAGCCTGGACCCCCGCTCCTACGAGCAGTACTTC
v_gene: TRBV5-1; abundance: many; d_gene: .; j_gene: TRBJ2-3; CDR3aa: CASSPRTGQDTQYF; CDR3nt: TGCGCCAGCAGCCCGCGGACTGGTCAAGATACGCAGTATTTT
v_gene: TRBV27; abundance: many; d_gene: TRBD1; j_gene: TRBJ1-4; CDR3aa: CASSPWTGPTNEKLFF; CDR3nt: TGTGCCAGCAGTCCTTGGACAGGTCCAACTAATGAAAAACTGTTTTTT
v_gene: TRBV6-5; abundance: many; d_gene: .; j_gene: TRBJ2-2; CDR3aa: CASSYLWTANTGELFF; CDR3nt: TGTGCCAGCAGTTACCTTTGGACTGCGAACACCGGGGAGCTGTTTTTT